The rows below give T cell receptor beta chains drawn from one sample of a study of identical twins. Each CDR3 protein gets one entry after TCRdb re-called the 5' RACE reads with MiXCR. This repertoire shows 350,000 to 450,000 distinct CDR3 sequences, less than 20% found once; its top ten account for 9% to 15%. Sequencing used naive T cells sorted from blood. The receptors shown here come from a man aged 50 or older in good health. Both conserved end residues are part of each CDR3. A D gene is named only where the DNA matches it firmly. A clone size is listed for some rows: how often the clone was seen (once, few, many), or a class if it is expanded.

J	V	size	D	DNA	CDR3
TRBJ2-7	TRBV27	.	.	TGTGCCAGCGGGGTCACATACGAGCAGTACTTC	CASGVTYEQYF
TRBJ2-2	TRBV7-9	.	.	TGTGCTGGCGCCGGGGAGCTGTTTTTT	CAGAGELFF
TRBJ2-7	TRBV6-5	many	TRBD2	TGTGCCAGCAGTTACTCTCAGGGAGGGATCGACGAGCAGTACTTC	CASSYSQGGIDEQYF
TRBJ2-7	TRBV20-1	few	.	TGCAGTGCTAGATCCCCGGGCACCTCCTACGAGCAGTACTTC	CSARSPGTSYEQYF
TRBJ2-3	TRBV12-3/TRBV12-4	many	.	TGTGCCAGCAGTTTAGAGGGGACCACAGATACGCAGTATTTT	CASSLEGTTDTQYF
TRBJ1-2	TRBV12-3/TRBV12-4	.	.	TGTGCCAGCAGTCCCGGGACGCATGGCTACACCTTC	CASSPGTHGYTF
TRBJ2-3	TRBV20-1	.	TRBD2	TGCAGTGCTAGTCCCCTAGCGGGAGCGTCGGGCACAGATACGCAGTATTTT	CSASPLAGASGTDTQYF
TRBJ2-3	TRBV5-1	few	.	TGCGCCAGCAGCCAACGAGGGGGGGGCGCCGGCACAGATACGCAGTATTTT	CASSQRGGGAGTDTQYF
TRBJ2-7	TRBV7-6	few	.	TGTGCCAGCAGCCTAGACTCGGCGGTTGGTTCCTACGAGCAGTACTTC	CASSLDSAVGSYEQYF
TRBJ2-1	TRBV24-1	few	.	TGTGCCACCAGTGATCCAGGACAGGTGGGAGGTTCAAAGCCCAATATGCAGTTCTTC	CATSDPGQVGGSKPNMQFF